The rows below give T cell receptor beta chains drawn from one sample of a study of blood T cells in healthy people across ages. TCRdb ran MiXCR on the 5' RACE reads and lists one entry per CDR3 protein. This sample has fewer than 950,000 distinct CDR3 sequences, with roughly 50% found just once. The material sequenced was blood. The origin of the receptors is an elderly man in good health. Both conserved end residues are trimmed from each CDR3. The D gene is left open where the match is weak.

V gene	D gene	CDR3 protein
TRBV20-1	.	SARAGIYNEQF
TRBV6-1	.	ASTRTAEGLGQY
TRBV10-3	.	AIRPGTKDSPLH
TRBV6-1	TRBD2	ASSERGDSGRRTDTQY
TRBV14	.	ASSPAGGWYNEQY
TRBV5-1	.	ASSGPGPTDEQY
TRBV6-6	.	ASNRQDTGSYEQY
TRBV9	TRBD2	ASSVGTSGRSGEQF
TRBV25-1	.	ASSRGVSERPEAF
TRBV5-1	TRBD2	ASSFGLHGRGTDTQY
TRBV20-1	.	SAPRPGVETQY
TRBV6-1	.	ASSRDWKETQY
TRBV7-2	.	ASSLGLNVRRDNYEQY
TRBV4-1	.	ASSQEGGDDQPQH
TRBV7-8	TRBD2	ASSLPRGLAEKYSVTQY
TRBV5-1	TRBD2	ASSIAGTPTSYEQY
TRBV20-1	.	SAISSSTDTQY
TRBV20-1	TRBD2	SARDRASGRSSYEQY
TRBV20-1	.	SARDYRGNSYNEQY
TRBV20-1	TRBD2	SARDTTSGSYEQY
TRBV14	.	ASSQDSGITEAF
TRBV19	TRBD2	ASSSSSSGRSRYAY
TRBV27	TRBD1	ASTRRGQSPYEQY
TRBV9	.	ASSSQPSNEQF
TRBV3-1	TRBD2	ASSQGTSGSSPYEQY
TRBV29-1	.	SVGGPRRPYEQY
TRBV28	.	ASSPLLGGGAYNEQF
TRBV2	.	ASGPRSGNTIY
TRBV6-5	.	ASSYDRGGSRF
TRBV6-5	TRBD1	ASSLTQGGLGGYT
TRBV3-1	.	ASSQGAGVSYEQY
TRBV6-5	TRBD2	ASSYSGLAGVHRYAY
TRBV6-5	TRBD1	ASSYSKQGDYNEQF
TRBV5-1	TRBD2	ASSPRSSGDTGELF
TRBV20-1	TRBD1	SARETGRGEAF
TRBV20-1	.	SATYPGPSYPEKLF
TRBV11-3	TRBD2	ASSPGRKTGGEQF
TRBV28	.	ASSFPLSGANVLT
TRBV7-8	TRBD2	ASSTRLAGVSYEQY
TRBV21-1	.	ASSNRDGNEKLF